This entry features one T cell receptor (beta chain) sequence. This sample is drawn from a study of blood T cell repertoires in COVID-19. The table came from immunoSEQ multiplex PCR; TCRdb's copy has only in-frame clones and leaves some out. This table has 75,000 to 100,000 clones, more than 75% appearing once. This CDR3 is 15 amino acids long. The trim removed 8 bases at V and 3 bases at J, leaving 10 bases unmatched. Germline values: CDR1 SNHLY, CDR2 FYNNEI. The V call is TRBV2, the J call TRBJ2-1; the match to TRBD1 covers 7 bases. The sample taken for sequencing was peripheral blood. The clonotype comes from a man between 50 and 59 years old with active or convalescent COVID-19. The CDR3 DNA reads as TGTGCCAGCGGGAAGACAGGGCCCAGCTACAATGAGCAGTTCTTC. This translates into CASGKTGPSYNEQFF.